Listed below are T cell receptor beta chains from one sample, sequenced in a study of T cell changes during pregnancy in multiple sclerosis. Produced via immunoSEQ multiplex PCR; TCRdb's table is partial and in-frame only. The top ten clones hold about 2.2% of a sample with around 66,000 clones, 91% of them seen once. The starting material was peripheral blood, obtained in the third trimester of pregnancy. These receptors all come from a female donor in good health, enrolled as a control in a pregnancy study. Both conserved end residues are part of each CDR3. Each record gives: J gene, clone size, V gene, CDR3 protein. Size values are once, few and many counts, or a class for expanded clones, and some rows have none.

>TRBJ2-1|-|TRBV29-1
CSGGLAGLYNEQFF
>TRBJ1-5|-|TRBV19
CASSIVHRGNQPQHF
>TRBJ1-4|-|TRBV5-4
CASSFWGGDEKLFF
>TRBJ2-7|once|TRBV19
CASSPRTSSSEQYF
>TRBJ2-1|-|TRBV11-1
CASSNRLAGNNEQFF
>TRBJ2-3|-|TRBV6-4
CASSESSGTLTDTQYF
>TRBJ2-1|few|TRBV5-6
CASSIGLAGGNEQFF
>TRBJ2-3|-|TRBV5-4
CASRRAGQKADTQYF
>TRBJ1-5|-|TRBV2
CASSEARGANQPQHF
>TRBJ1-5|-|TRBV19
CASYQWGAQHF
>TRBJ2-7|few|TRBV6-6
CASSSRGSSYEQYF
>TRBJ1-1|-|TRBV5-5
CASSLRVGGDTEAFF
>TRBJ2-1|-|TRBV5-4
CASSLVSGGGYNEQFF
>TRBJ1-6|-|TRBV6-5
CATDRRNSPLHF
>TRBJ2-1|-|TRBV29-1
CSVVLAGARLDEQFF
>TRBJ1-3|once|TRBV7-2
CASSPRAGAGNTIYF
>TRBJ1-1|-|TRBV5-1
CASSFTPRNTEAFF
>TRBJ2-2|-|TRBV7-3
CASSDGKSPWGELFF
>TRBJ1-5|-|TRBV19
CASSLFGTVNQPQHF
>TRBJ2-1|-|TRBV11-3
CASSLGLRLSGRFSYNEQFF
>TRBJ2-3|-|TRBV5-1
CASSLVVASVRGDTQYF
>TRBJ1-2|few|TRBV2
CASSVMRGGYTF
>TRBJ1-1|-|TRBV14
CASSFLDSSEAFF
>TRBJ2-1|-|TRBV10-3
CAITVLGGAYNEQFF
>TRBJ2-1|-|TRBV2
CASSPLAGRSYNEQFF